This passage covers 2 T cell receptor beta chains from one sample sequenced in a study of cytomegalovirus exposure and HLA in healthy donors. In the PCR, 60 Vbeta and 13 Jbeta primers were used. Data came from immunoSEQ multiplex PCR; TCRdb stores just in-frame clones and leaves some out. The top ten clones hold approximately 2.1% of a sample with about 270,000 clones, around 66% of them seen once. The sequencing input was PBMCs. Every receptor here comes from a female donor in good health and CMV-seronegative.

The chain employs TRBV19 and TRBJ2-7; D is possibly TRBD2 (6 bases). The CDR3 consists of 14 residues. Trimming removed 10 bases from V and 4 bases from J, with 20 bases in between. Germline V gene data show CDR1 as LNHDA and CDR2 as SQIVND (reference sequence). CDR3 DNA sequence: TGTGCCACGAGTTACAGTGGCGGGGAGTACGAGCAGTACTTC. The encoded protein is CATSYSGGEYEQYF.

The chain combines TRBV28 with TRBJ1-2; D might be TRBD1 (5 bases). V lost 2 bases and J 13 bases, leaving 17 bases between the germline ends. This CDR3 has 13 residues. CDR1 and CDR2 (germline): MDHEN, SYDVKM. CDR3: CASSLGRGNLPTF. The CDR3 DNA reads TGTGCCAGCAGTTTAGGGCGGGGGAACCTCCCCACCTTC.